These T cell receptor beta chains were read from a single sample in a study of T cell repertoires in cytomegalovirus infection. TCRdb used MiXCR to reprocess the reads, holding one entry per CDR3 protein. The table has nearly 650,000 distinct CDR3 sequences, 20% to 30% seen once. The sequencing sample was made of CD8+ T cells from PBMCs. Receptor source: a human donor in good health (CMV status not recorded). Some clones in this sample may be carry-over from other donors' samples. CDR3s include the opening cysteine and the closing phenylalanine or tryptophan. The D gene is left open where the match is weak. The size field is filled for only some rows; it gives once, few, many or a size class.

>.|TRBV6-6|.|TRBJ2-1
TGTGCCAGCTGTTACTCAGCTCGGACTGACTACAATGAGCAGTTCTTC
CASCYSARTDYNEQFF
>TRBD2|TRBV29-1|few|TRBJ2-7
TGCAGCGTTGGCACGGGGGGTTGGGAGCAGTACTTC
CSVGTGGWEQYF
>.|TRBV13|few|TRBJ2-1
TGTGCCAGCAGCTGGGTCGGCAGCTCCTACAATGAGCAGTTCTTC
CASSWVGSSYNEQFF
>.|TRBV11-2|.|TRBJ1-1
TGTGCCAGCAGCTTAGGGAACAGCCTCAGGATGAACACTGAAGCTTTCTTT
CASSLGNSLRMNTEAFF
>.|TRBV20-1|many|TRBJ1-1
TGCAGTGCCCGGGGACCGAACACTGAAGCTTTCTTT
CSARGPNTEAFF
>TRBD1|TRBV12-3/TRBV12-4|few|TRBJ2-4
TGTGCCAGCAGTTTAGTCCGGGACAGCAAGTACTTC
CASSLVRDSKYF
>.|TRBV20-1|few|TRBJ1-1
TGCAGTGCTAGAGATCCTATCGCAGGGAGGGGCACTGAAGCTTTCTTT
CSARDPIAGRGTEAFF
>TRBD1|TRBV7-8|many|TRBJ1-2
TGTGCCAGCAGGCCCGGGACAGGGTGGGTCTATGGCTACACCTTC
CASRPGTGWVYGYTF
>.|TRBV27|many|TRBJ2-2
TGTGCCAGCAGCCCCTACGGGGGAGAGAACACCGGGGAGCTGTTTTTT
CASSPYGGENTGELFF
>.|TRBV7-9|.|TRBJ2-1
TGTGCCAGCGGAACAGTGGGGGGTCGGCAAGAGCAGTTCTTC
CASGTVGGRQEQFF
>TRBD1|TRBV28|.|TRBJ2-5
TGTGCCAGCAGCCCGACGACAGGGGGATTAGAGACCCAGTACTTC
CASSPTTGGLETQYF
>.|TRBV7-2|many|TRBJ2-7
TGTGCCAGCAGCTTAGGAGGGGGGGCCGGAGACGAGCAGTACTTC
CASSLGGGAGDEQYF
>.|TRBV10-3|.|TRBJ2-3
TGTGCCATCAGACTAGACCCAGATACGCAGTATTTT
CAIRLDPDTQYF
>.|TRBV10-2|.|TRBJ1-4
TGCGCCAGCACCCCAACCTTAGCCCGGAATGAAAAACTGTTTTTT
CASTPTLARNEKLFF
>.|TRBV6-2/TRBV6-3|.|TRBJ2-2
TGTGCCAGCAGTGACTGGGGGTACACCGGGGAGCTGTTTTTT
CASSDWGYTGELFF
>.|TRBV20-1|few|TRBJ2-1
TGCAGTGCTAGACCGACCTACTGGGATGAGCAGTTCTTC
CSARPTYWDEQFF
>.|TRBV20-1|once|TRBJ2-3
TGCAGTGCTAGAGATGACCCGACAGATACGCAGTATTTT
CSARDDPTDTQYF
>.|TRBV6-2/TRBV6-3|many|TRBJ1-1
TGTGCCAGCAGTTACGACAGGCTTAGCGGGATGAACACTGAAGCTTTCTTT
CASSYDRLSGMNTEAFF
>TRBD1|TRBV20-1|few|TRBJ1-5
TGCAGTGCTAGAGCGTACCGGACAGGGCCAAATAGCAATCAGCCCCAGCATTTT
CSARAYRTGPNSNQPQHF
>.|TRBV19|.|TRBJ2-2
TGTGCCAGTAGTATGGAGGCAGGGCGGGCCGGGGAGCTGTTTTTT
CASSMEAGRAGELFF
>.|TRBV7-3|many|TRBJ1-1
TGTGCCAGCAGCTTATTTTCTCCCGACCAGGGCACTGAAGCTTTCTTT
CASSLFSPDQGTEAFF
>.|TRBV20-1|few|TRBJ1-2
TGCAGTGCTAGAGATCCAGGGCTTTATTATTTGGGCTACACCTTC
CSARDPGLYYLGYTF
>.|TRBV4-2|many|TRBJ1-5
TGTGCCAGCAGCCAGGTACTCCTCAGCAATCAGCCCCAGCATTTT
CASSQVLLSNQPQHF
>.|TRBV27|.|TRBJ1-2
TGTGCCAGCAGTTTCACCGGGCCCTATGGCTACACCTTC
CASSFTGPYGYTF
>TRBD1|TRBV20-1|.|TRBJ1-1
TGCAGTGCCCCCACAGGGGGCGATTGGGTCAACACTGAAGCTTTCTTT
CSAPTGGDWVNTEAFF
>.|TRBV5-1|.|TRBJ2-3
TGCGCCAACAGCCCCCACGAGAGACTCTTGGAATCCACAGATACGCAGTATTTT
CANSPHERLLESTDTQYF
>.|TRBV28|many|TRBJ1-5
TGTGCCAGCAGCGACCGGGCCCCACAGCAGCCCCAGCATTTT
CASSDRAPQQPQHF
>.|TRBV6-5|many|TRBJ1-1
TGTGCCAGCAGTTACAGGGCCATGAACACTGAAGCTTTCTTT
CASSYRAMNTEAFF
>TRBD1|TRBV7-9|.|TRBJ1-4
TGTGCCAGCAGCAAGGAACAGGGGGTTGAAAAACTGTTTTTT
CASSKEQGVEKLFF
>.|TRBV7-2|.|TRBJ2-5
TGTGCCAGCAGCCTGCCGGACAGCGCTAGGAAGACCCAGTACTTC
CASSLPDSARKTQYF
>.|TRBV11-3|few|TRBJ2-1
TGTGCCAGCAGCTTAGACTTTGCTAGGCCCTCCTACAATGAGCAGTTCTTC
CASSLDFARPSYNEQFF
>.|TRBV28|.|TRBJ1-1
TGTGCCAGCAGTCAAATCGGGACACGGGACACTGAAGCTTTCTTT
CASSQIGTRDTEAFF
>.|TRBV19|.|TRBJ1-5
TGTGCCAGTAGTATAGTTCCCGGACAGAGCAATCAGCCCCAGCATTTT
CASSIVPGQSNQPQHF
>TRBD1|TRBV9|.|TRBJ1-5
TGTGCCAACAGCTCCGGGACAGGGAGCAATCAGCCCCAGCATTTT
CANSSGTGSNQPQHF
>.|TRBV7-9|many|TRBJ1-2
TGTGCCAGCAACCCGACGGAAGGTCCAGGCAATGGCTACACCTTC
CASNPTEGPGNGYTF
>TRBD1|TRBV23-1|few|TRBJ2-1
TGCGCCAGCAGTCAGTACGGACAGGGGATGGACGACAATGAGCAGTTCTTC
CASSQYGQGMDDNEQFF
>.|TRBV5-6|.|TRBJ1-1
TGTGCCAGCAGCTTGTCGTACAGGGAGAACACTGAAGCTTTCTTT
CASSLSYRENTEAFF
>.|TRBV20-1|few|TRBJ2-3
TGCAGTGCCCCGGTCCCAGATACGCAGTATTTT
CSAPVPDTQYF
>.|TRBV6-1|few|TRBJ2-5
TGTGCCAGCAGTTATGGTGTTTCTGTGGAGACCCAGTACTTC
CASSYGVSVETQYF
>.|TRBV2|.|TRBJ2-1
TGTGCCAGCAGTGGTTTAAAACGGATTCTGTGGGAGCAGTTCTTC
CASSGLKRILWEQFF
>TRBD1|TRBV25-1|few|TRBJ2-7
TGTGCCAGCAGCCCTGGACAGGAGTACGAGCAGTACTTC
CASSPGQEYEQYF
>.|TRBV12-3/TRBV12-4|many|TRBJ2-2
TGTGCCAGCACCCCTGCCGGGGAGCTGTTTTTT
CASTPAGELFF
>.|TRBV2|.|TRBJ2-1
TGTGCCAGCGACTACCCTAGCGACAGCTCCTACAATGAGCAGTTCTTC
CASDYPSDSSYNEQFF